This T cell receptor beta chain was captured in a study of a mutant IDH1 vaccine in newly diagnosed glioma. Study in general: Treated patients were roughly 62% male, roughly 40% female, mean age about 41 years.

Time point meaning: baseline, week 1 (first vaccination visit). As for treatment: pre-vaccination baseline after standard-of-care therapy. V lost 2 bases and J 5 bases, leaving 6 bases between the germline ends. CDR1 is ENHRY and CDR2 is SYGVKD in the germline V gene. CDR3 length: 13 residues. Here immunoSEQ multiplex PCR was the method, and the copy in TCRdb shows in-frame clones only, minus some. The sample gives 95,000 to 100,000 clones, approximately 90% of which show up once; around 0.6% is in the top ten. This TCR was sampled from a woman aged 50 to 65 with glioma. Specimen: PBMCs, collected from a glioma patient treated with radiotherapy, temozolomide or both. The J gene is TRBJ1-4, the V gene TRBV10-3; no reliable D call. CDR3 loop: CAISEPRNEKLFF. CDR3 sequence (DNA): TGTGCCATCAGTGAGCCCAGAAATGAAAAACTGTTTTTT.